This T cell receptor (beta chain) originates from a study of OX40 agonist ivuxolimab in advanced cancers. The study's findings and limits: At 0.1 to 3.0 mg/kg and by week 6, CD4+ and CD8+ T cells in the blood had expanded clonally.

Per the germline V gene, CDR1 is MNHNY and CDR2 is SVGAGI (reference sequence). V was trimmed by 6 bases and J by 4 bases, leaving 7 bases between them. CDR3 length: 12 residues. On this clone itself: Its antigen is as yet unknown.

TCRdb keeps only in-frame clones here, not all; method: immunoSEQ multiplex PCR. The repertoire consists of 50,000 to 75,000 clones, with just over 85% occurring once and the leading ten covering over 1%. The starting material was CD4+ or CD8+ T cells sorted from blood, obtained in a trial of the OX40 agonist ivuxolimab. The chain links TRBV6-6 to TRBJ1-3, with a possible D match to TRBD1 (5 bases). This receptor was taken from an adult with an advanced solid tumor such as melanoma, head and neck, liver or kidney cancer. CDR3: CASSPGGNTIYF. The DNA for the CDR3 is TGTGCCAGCAGCCCAGGGGGAAACACCATATATTTT.